This is a list of T cell receptor beta chains from one sample in a study of shared T cell receptors in the human thymus. TCRdb's copy holds only in-frame clones and misses some; the assay was immunoSEQ multiplex PCR. Of 550,000 to 800,000 clones listed, 75% to 90% are singletons. The sample was also reused in another study, on human thymus T cells.

The specimen was thymocytes. Receptors were obtained from a girl under two years old with a congenital heart defect. Each CDR3 is given without its conserved first and last residue. Expanded clones get a size class; other rows say once, few or many, or leave the size out.

v_gene	abundance	j_gene	CDR3aa
TRBV5-1	-	TRBJ2-7	ASSLTRRGGRDEQY
TRBV5-1	-	TRBJ1-5	ASSPTGSNQPQH
TRBV18	-	TRBJ1-1	ASSPDRESTEAF
TRBV18	-	TRBJ1-2	ASSRRTDRTGYT
TRBV15	few	TRBJ1-1	ATSTGDYAPNTEAF
TRBV6-1	-	TRBJ1-1	ATFDARRGTEAF
TRBV6-5	-	TRBJ1-1	AGSREENTEAF
TRBV5-6	-	TRBJ2-3	ASSLGWLATGTQY
TRBV5-1	-	TRBJ1-6	ASSLIPGQGNSPLH
TRBV30	-	TRBJ2-5	AWSVPGGGPSFWTPQETQY
TRBV2	-	TRBJ2-7	ASSLAGSSYEQY
TRBV10-3	-	TRBJ1-6	AISEPRQGNSPLH
TRBV2	-	TRBJ1-1	ASKILRNTEAF
TRBV5-6	once	TRBJ1-2	ASSLATIYGDLSYGYT
TRBV15	-	TRBJ1-1	ATSMVGDTEAF
TRBV27	-	TRBJ2-1	ASRMRGRDRGHGEQF
TRBV5-6	-	TRBJ2-7	ASSLPDTYTYEQY
TRBV4-1	-	TRBJ2-3	ASSQDHGGGFGDTQY
TRBV6-5	-	TRBJ1-6	ASSYLPGFSSPLH
TRBV29-1	few	TRBJ1-6	SVEETPNSPLH
TRBV7-9	-	TRBJ1-3	ASSLQVSGNTIY
TRBV5-1	-	TRBJ2-3	ASSLGWRGGDGGDTQY
TRBV4-2	-	TRBJ1-1	ASSLPGQGNTEAF
TRBV5-8	few	TRBJ1-1	ASSLSKGLATEAF
TRBV7-2	once	TRBJ2-7	ASWGSGGAWREQY
TRBV20-1	-	TRBJ1-1	RTGVATEAF
TRBV7-2	-	TRBJ1-2	ASRRDREGYT
TRBV7-9	few	TRBJ2-7	ASSATGSGEARSYEQY
TRBV7-8	-	TRBJ2-2	ASSLASGTNTGELF
TRBV2	-	TRBJ2-5	ASSAGGAQY
TRBV10-3	-	TRBJ1-2	AINPGQSYGYT
TRBV19	-	TRBJ1-6	ASSRYGNSPLH
TRBV7-2	-	TRBJ1-3	ASSLGVMRIENTIY
TRBV2	once	TRBJ1-1	ASSGSRRRGNTEAF
TRBV5-4	-	TRBJ1-2	ASSLEFGLYGYT
TRBV7-6	-	TRBJ1-1	ASSPPGGAHDTEAF
TRBV7-8	-	TRBJ2-1	ASSILPGLAVYNEQF
TRBV27	-	TRBJ1-1	ASSSHTVRDRNTEAF
TRBV10-3	-	TRBJ2-3	AIRETRVGTDTQY
TRBV18	-	TRBJ1-5	ASSLQGAHQPQH
TRBV5-5	once	TRBJ1-4	ASSFWTGKEKLF
TRBV27	once	TRBJ2-7	ASSLQDRATYEQY
TRBV27	-	TRBJ1-1	ASSRGLPDREGTEAF
TRBV18	-	TRBJ2-7	ASSPSDSFYEQY
TRBV5-8	-	TRBJ1-2	ASSASAGGGRGYT
TRBV5-8	once	TRBJ2-1	ASSLADIAGGINEQF
TRBV9	-	TRBJ2-7	ASSVAGAGWEQY
TRBV7-6	once	TRBJ2-7	ASSRSGGDYSYEQY
TRBV5-4	-	TRBJ1-2	AGGGPTSNYGYT
TRBV5-1	-	TRBJ2-7	ASTTSGETYEQY
TRBV5-6	-	TRBJ1-2	ASSFSQGHGYT
TRBV27	-	TRBJ2-7	ASSFDPAGTYEQY
TRBV7-2	few	TRBJ1-2	ASSLPRYNYGYT
TRBV28	-	TRBJ1-2	ASSDPGQGVVYGYT
TRBV5-1	-	TRBJ1-3	ASRGEGTPGNTIY